Listed here are 32 T cell receptor beta chains from one sample, sequenced in a study of T cells and copy number aberrations in small-cell lung cancer. TCRdb's table, derived via immunoSEQ multiplex PCR, lists solely in-frame clones and lacks some. The profile shows 2,600 or so clones, roughly 80% of them singletons. Sequencing was performed on normal tissue next to the tumor. The receptor source for this set is a man in his sixties with small cell lung cancer.

This chain joins TRBV18 and TRBJ1-2, with 11 bases lining up with TRBD1. CDR3 length: 13 amino acids. Germline V gene lookup returns CDR1 KGHSH and CDR2 LQKENI. V was clipped by 6 bases and J by 6 bases; unmatched bases: 3. CDR3 coding DNA: TGTGCCAGCTCCCCGGGACAGGGGGATGGCTACACCTTC. Translated, it gives CASSPGQGDGYTF.

This chain joins TRBV7-6 and TRBJ2-1; 10 bases match TRBD1. Germline V lookup: CDR1 SGHVS, CDR2 FNYEAQ. Unmatched junction bases numbered 3, after V lost 1 base and J lost 6 bases. This CDR3 has 15 residues. CDR3 loop: CASSLEGQGSNEQFF. The CDR3 DNA reads TGTGCCAGCAGCTTAGAGGGACAGGGGAGCAATGAGCAGTTCTTC.

The chain employs TRBV4-1 and TRBJ1-5; D is possibly TRBD1 (5 bases). The CDR3 totals 15 residues. CDR1 MGHRA and CDR2 YSYEKL come from the germline V gene. Trimming removed 4 bases from V and 6 bases from J, with 16 bases in between. The CDR3 protein is CASSLRFAGSQPQHF. The CDR3 nucleotides read TGCGCCAGCAGCCTCAGATTTGCAGGGAGTCAGCCCCAGCATTTT.

The rearrangement uses TRBV27 and TRBJ2-2; D remains unclear. V was clipped by 2 bases and J by 7 bases, with 8 bases between them. Germline CDR1 MNHEY, CDR2 SMNVEV (reference sequence). The CDR3 consists of 13 residues. In DNA form, the CDR3 reads TGTGCCAGCAGTTTAGCAGTAATCGGGGAGCTGTTTTTT. Amino acid sequence: CASSLAVIGELFF.

The chain has TRBV6-5 and TRBJ1-3; tentative D call: TRBD1 (5 bases). The CDR3 contains 14 residues. V lost 9 bases and J lost 3, with 15 bases in between. Germline CDR1 MNHEY, CDR2 SVGAGI. Here the CDR3 reads CASRIGGDGNTIYF. CDR3 in DNA: TGTGCCAGTCGGATCGGGGGGGATGGAAACACCATATATTTT.

The chain uses TRBV5-1 and TRBJ2-1, with 8 bases lining up with TRBD2. CDR3 size: 14 residues. Germline lookup yields CDR1 SGHRS and CDR2 YFSETQ. V dropped 6 bases and J dropped 3; count of bases not matched to a gene: 5. CDR3 in amino acids: CASTLSGGYNEQFF. The CDR3 bases are TGCGCCAGCACACTCAGCGGGGGCTACAATGAGCAGTTCTTC.

The V gene is TRBV19, the J gene TRBJ1-1, with D possibly matching TRBD1 (5 bases). V shed 6 bases and J shed 9 bases, with 17 bases lying between them. CDR1 is LNHDA and CDR2 is SQIVND in the germline V gene (reference sequence). The CDR3 is made up of 13 amino acids. The DNA for the CDR3 is TGTGCCAGTAGCCACGCCCCGACAGAAAAAGCTTTCTTT. Its translation is CASSHAPTEKAFF.

By share of the sample, this clone is large. The rearrangement joins TRBV2 to TRBJ1-1; D is perhaps TRBD1 (5 bases). CDR1 is SNHLY and CDR2 is FYNNEI in the germline V gene. Trimming took off 1 base at V and 4 bases at J, with 10 bases between the two ends. The CDR3 contains 14 residues. The CDR3 loop reads CASSEGQILTEAFF. In DNA, the CDR3 is TGTGCCAGCAGTGAAGGACAGATTCTCACTGAAGCTTTCTTT.

The rearrangement links TRBV7-9 to TRBJ2-5, with D perhaps matching TRBD1 or TRBD2 (5 bases each). Germline assignment: CDR1 SEHNR and CDR2 FQNEAQ (reference sequence). V was shortened by 6 bases and J by 4 bases, with 12 bases between the two germline ends. This CDR3 has 13 amino acids. The CDR3 coding sequence is TGTGCCAGCAGTTCGACGGGGCCAGAGACCCAGTACTTC. Its protein product is CASSSTGPETQYF.

The chain combines TRBV5-1 with TRBJ1-2; D is unclear. This CDR3 is 14 amino acids long. V lost 0 bases and J 7 bases, leaving 13 bases between the germline ends. Germline V lookup: CDR1 SGHRS, CDR2 YFSETQ. The CDR3 coding sequence is TGCGCCAGCAGCTTGGTTGCGGAGGTTGGTGGCTACACCTTC. Protein product: CASSLVAEVGGYTF.

In DNA form, the CDR3 reads TGTGCCACCAGCAGTGGCCGACTAGCGGAACTCGGGGAGCTGTTTTTT. Amino acid sequence: CATSSGRLAELGELFF. This sequence joins TRBV15 and TRBJ2-2; TRBD2 matches at 9 bases. From germline, CDR1 is LNHNV and CDR2 YYDKDF (reference sequence). V lost 3 bases, J lost 7 bases, and 9 bases stayed unmatched. The CDR3 is 16 residues long.

V gene TRBV6-6 combines with J gene TRBJ1-6; D remains ambiguous. The germline CDR1 and CDR2 sequences are MNHNY and SVGAGI (reference sequence). This CDR3 is 13 amino acids long. Trimming left V 7 bases short and J 6 bases short, with 10 bases between. The DNA for the CDR3 is TGTGCCAGCAATTCTATGGGTAATTCACCCCTCCACTTT. Amino acid sequence: CASNSMGNSPLHF.

This sequence joins TRBV9 and TRBJ2-5; 11 nucleotides match TRBD1. This CDR3 has 16 residues. Germline-derived CDR1 and CDR2 are SGDLS and YYNGEE. Germline trimming cut 3 bases from V and 1 base from J; bases unmatched to any gene: 5. This CDR3 reads CASSEGTGGPQETQYF. The CDR3 DNA reads TGTGCCAGCAGCGAGGGGACAGGGGGTCCCCAAGAGACCCAGTACTTC.

This clone has a single count. In DNA form, the CDR3 reads TGTGCCTCTGGGGAGGGGGCCAACGTCCTGACTTTC. Translation: CASGEGANVLTF. The V gene is TRBV7-9, the J gene TRBJ2-6; a possible D gene is TRBD2 (5 bases). This CDR3 region has 12 residues. Trimming shortened V by 11 bases and J by 4 bases, and 9 bases separated the two germline ends. CDR1 and CDR2 from the germline V gene are SEHNR and FQNEAQ (reference sequence).

The chain is built from TRBV9 and TRBJ2-2, with D unclear. Germline CDR1 is SGDLS and CDR2 is YYNGEE. The CDR3 sequence is 16 residues long. V shed 4 bases and J shed 0 bases, with 13 bases lying between them. CDR3 bases: TGTGCCAGCAGCCAACAGACCCAACCGAACACCGGGGAGCTGTTTTTT. Residues: CASSQQTQPNTGELFF.

The chain joins TRBV4-1 to TRBJ1-2, with D unclear. The CDR3 length is 15 residues. Between the trimmed V and J ends, which lost 0 bases and 7 bases, there was a span of 15 bases. Germline V CDR1 and CDR2: MGHRA, YSYEKL. This chain's CDR3 is CASSQDIDQSRGYTF. CDR3 in DNA: TGCGCCAGCAGCCAAGATATCGACCAATCGCGTGGCTACACCTTC.

The chain combines TRBV18 with TRBJ2-1; no firm D call. The CDR3 has 14 amino acids. Germline V gene lookup returns CDR1 KGHSH and CDR2 LQKENI. The V end lost 3 bases, the J end lost 9 bases, and 15 bases lay between the germline ends. This CDR3 reads CASSPGRETSEQFF. The CDR3 DNA is TGTGCCAGCTCACCGGGTCGAGAGACGAGTGAGCAGTTCTTC.

The chain recombines TRBV5-1 with TRBJ2-2, with D perhaps matching TRBD1 or TRBD2 (5 bases each). The V gene's germline CDR1 is SGHRS and CDR2 YFSETQ. This CDR3 spans 16 amino acids. V dropped 1 base and J dropped 3 bases, with 13 bases sitting between them. The CDR3 here is CASSLFRGTDTGELFF. The CDR3 nucleotides read TGCGCCAGCAGCTTGTTTCGGGGCACAGACACCGGGGAGCTGTTTTTT.

This chain connects TRBV30 to TRBJ1-5, with D unclear. This CDR3 spans 13 amino acids. The germline gives CDR1 GTSNPN, CDR2 SVGIG (reference sequence). The ends were cut back, 5 bases at V and 7 bases at J, with 15 bases in the middle. The CDR3 DNA reads TGTGCCTGGGGTCCTTTTATGCAACAGCCCCAGCATTTT. This translates into CAWGPFMQQPQHF.

By sample fraction, this clone is large. J is TRBJ2-7 and V is TRBV12-5, with 9 bases that match TRBD1. Germline values: CDR1 LGHNT, CDR2 FRNRAP. With V trimmed by 4 bases and J by 5 bases, 9 bases remained unmatched. The CDR3 has 15 amino acids. The DNA of the CDR3 is TGTGCTAGTGGTTCGCCCGGGACAGGGTTACACGAGCAGTACTTC. Encoded protein: CASGSPGTGLHEQYF.

The chain has TRBV5-1 and TRBJ1-1, with D unclear. The CDR3 contains 13 residues. Germline CDR1 reads SGHRS; CDR2 reads YFSETQ. The ends were cut back, 4 bases at V and 1 base at J, with 8 bases in the middle. The CDR3 coding sequence is TGCGCCAGCAGCCCGGTCGAGAACACTGAAGCTTTCTTT. Translated: CASSPVENTEAFF.

This clone was found a few times. The chain has TRBV18 and TRBJ2-7, with D tentatively TRBD1 (6 bases). V was shortened by 6 bases and J by 2 bases, with 20 bases between the two germline ends. Germline CDR1 and CDR2: KGHSH and LQKENI. The CDR3 is made up of 16 amino acids. The CDR3 loop is CASSPARGRETYEQYF. The DNA for the CDR3 is TGTGCCAGCTCTCCCGCCAGGGGCAGGGAGACCTACGAGCAGTACTTC.

The rearrangement links TRBV9 to TRBJ2-3; 14 positions agree with TRBD2. V gave up 3 bases and J gave up 3 bases; unmatched junction bases: 6. Germline CDR1 is SGDLS and CDR2 is YYNGEE. The CDR3 is 17 residues long. The CDR3 DNA follows: TGTGCCAGCAGCGGTGGGACTAGCGGGAGCATAACAGATACGCAGTATTTT. Translating it yields CASSGGTSGSITDTQYF.

The V and J genes are TRBV4-1 and TRBJ2-1, with 7 bases aligning to TRBD2. Trimming removed 1 base from V and 9 bases from J; junction bases left unmatched: 12. The CDR3 runs 16 residues. Germline CDR1 reads MGHRA; CDR2 reads YSYEKL. The CDR3 here is CASSQVLRGTTGEQFF. In DNA form, the CDR3 reads TGCGCCAGCAGCCAAGTTTTGCGCGGGACTACCGGTGAGCAGTTCTTC.

The chain has TRBV9 and TRBJ2-5, with D possibly being TRBD2 (7 bases). The V gene's germline CDR1 is SGDLS and CDR2 YYNGEE. This CDR3 has 17 amino acids. V was pared by 0 bases and J by 2 bases, with 17 bases between. The CDR3 region is CASSVGIGGGTQETQYF. As DNA, the CDR3 is TGTGCCAGCAGCGTAGGAATTGGGGGAGGGACACAAGAGACCCAGTACTTC.

The V and J genes are TRBV9 and TRBJ2-6; D call uncertain. The CDR3 is 11 residues long. V lost 7 bases and J 4 bases, leaving 3 bases between the germline ends. From germline, CDR1 is SGDLS and CDR2 YYNGEE. This CDR3 is CASSGANVLTF. The CDR3 DNA is TGTGCCAGCTCGGGGGCCAACGTCCTGACTTTC.

V gene TRBV21-1 combines with J gene TRBJ1-1; TRBD1, as called in the table, went unchecked against the DNA. TRBV21-1 is annotated as a pseudogene. The CDR3 length is 16 residues. The chain's CDR3 is CASSGKKGGQYTEAFF. The CDR3, as DNA: TGTGCCAGCAGCGGCAAAAAGGGGGGACAGTACACTGAAGCTTTCTTT.

The rearrangement uses TRBV11-2 and TRBJ1-1, with 8 positions matching TRBD1. The CDR3 has 15 amino acids. CDR1 is SGHAT and CDR2 is FQNNGV in the germline V gene. The trim removed 4 bases at V and 0 bases at J, leaving 4 bases unmatched. The DNA for the CDR3 is TGTGCCAGCAGCTCGACAGGGGAGATGAACACTGAAGCTTTCTTT. It codes for CASSSTGEMNTEAFF.

This chain joins TRBV5-1 and TRBJ2-5; D call uncertain. This CDR3 is built from 11 residues. Germline V gives CDR1 SGHRS, CDR2 YFSETQ. The germline V and J ends were trimmed by 3 bases and 4 bases, with 4 bases remaining between them. The CDR3 DNA reads as TGCGCCAGCAGCTCGGCAGAGACCCAGTACTTC. Translation gives CASSSAETQYF. The variable domain in full, completed from reference TRBV5-1 and TRBJ2-5, reads KAGVTQTPRYLIKTRGQQVTLSCSPISGHRSVSWYQQTPGQGLQFLFEYFSETQRNKGNFPGRFSGRQFSNSRSEMNVSTLELGDSALYLCASSSAETQYFGPGTRLLVL.

This chain uses TRBV4-1 with TRBJ2-7, with TRBD2 identical over 7 bases. J was trimmed by 6 bases and V by 1 base; bases with no gene match: 12. This CDR3 region has 16 residues. The V gene's germline CDR1 is MGHRA and CDR2 YSYEKL. CDR3 nucleotide sequence: TGCGCCAGCAGCCAAGGTGGGGGAGGGGAGGGCCTCGAGCAGTACTTC. Protein: CASSQGGGGEGLEQYF.

The V call is TRBV6-5, the J call TRBJ2-2; D is unclear. CDR3 length equals 12 residues. The V and J ends lost 5 bases and 7 bases respectively, with 8 bases between them. In germline, CDR1 is MNHEY, CDR2 SVGAGI. The DNA of the CDR3 is TGTGCCAGCAGTCGCGGTTTCGGGGAGCTGTTTTTT. This sequence encodes CASSRGFGELFF.

The chain employs TRBV13 and TRBJ2-5; tentative D call: TRBD2 (5 bases). Trimming pared 4 bases from V and 2 bases from J, leaving 8 bases between. Per the germline V gene, CDR1 is PRHDT and CDR2 is FYEKMQ (reference sequence). The CDR3 loop spans 13 amino acids. CDR3 DNA: TGTGCCAGCAGCTCGGAGGTACAAGAGACCCAGTACTTC. Translated: CASSSEVQETQYF.